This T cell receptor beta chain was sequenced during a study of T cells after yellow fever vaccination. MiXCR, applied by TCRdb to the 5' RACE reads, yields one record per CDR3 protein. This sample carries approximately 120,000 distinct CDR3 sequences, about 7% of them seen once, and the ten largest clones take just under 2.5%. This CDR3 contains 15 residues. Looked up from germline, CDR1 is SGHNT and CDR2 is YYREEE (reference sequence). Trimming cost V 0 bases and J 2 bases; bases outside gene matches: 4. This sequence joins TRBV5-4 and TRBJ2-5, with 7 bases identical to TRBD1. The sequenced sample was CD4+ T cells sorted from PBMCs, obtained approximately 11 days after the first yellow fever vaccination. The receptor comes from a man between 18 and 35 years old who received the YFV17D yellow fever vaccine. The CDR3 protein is CASSLGQGKQETQYF. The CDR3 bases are TGTGCCAGCAGCTTGGGACAGGGAAAACAAGAGACCCAGTACTTC.